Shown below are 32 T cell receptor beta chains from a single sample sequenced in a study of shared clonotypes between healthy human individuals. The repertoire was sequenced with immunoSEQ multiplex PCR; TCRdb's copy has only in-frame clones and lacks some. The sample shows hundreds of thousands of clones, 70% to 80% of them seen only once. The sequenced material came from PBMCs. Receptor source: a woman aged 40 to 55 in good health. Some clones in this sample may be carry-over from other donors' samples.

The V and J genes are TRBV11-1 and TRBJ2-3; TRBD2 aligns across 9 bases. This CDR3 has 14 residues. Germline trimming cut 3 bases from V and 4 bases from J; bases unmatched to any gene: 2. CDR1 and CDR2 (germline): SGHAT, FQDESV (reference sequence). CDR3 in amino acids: CASSLGLASDTQYF. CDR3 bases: TGTGCCAGCAGCTTGGGACTAGCTTCAGATACGCAGTATTTT.

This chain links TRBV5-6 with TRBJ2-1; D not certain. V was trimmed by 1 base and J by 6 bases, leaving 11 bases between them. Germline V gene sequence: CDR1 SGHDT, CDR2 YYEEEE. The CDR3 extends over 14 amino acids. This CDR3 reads CASSLSPKANEQFF. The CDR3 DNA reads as TGTGCCAGCAGCTTGAGCCCCAAGGCCAATGAGCAGTTCTTC.

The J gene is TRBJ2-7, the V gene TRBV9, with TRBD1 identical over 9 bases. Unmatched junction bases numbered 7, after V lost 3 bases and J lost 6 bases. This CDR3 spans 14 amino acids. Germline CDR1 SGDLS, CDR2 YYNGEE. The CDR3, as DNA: TGTGCCAGCAGCGGTCCGGACAGGGGCTCCGAGCAGTACTTC. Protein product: CASSGPDRGSEQYF. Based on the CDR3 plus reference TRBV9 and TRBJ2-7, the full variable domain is DSGVTQTPKHLITATGQRVTLRCSPRSGDLSVYWYQQSLDQGLQFLIQYYNGEERAKGNILERFSAQQFPDLHSELNLSSLELGDSALYFCASSGPDRGSEQYFGPGTRLTVT.

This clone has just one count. CDR3 nucleotide sequence: TGTGCCAGCAGCCCCATGCGAACGGGACAGGGGTACGCTTTCTTT. Its translation: CASSPMRTGQGYAFF. The chain uses TRBV7-2 and TRBJ1-1, with 10 bases fitting TRBD1. The CDR3 totals 15 residues. V lost 5 bases to trimming and J lost 11 bases; unmatched junction nucleotides: 14. Germline loops: CDR1 SGHTA, CDR2 FQGNSA.

The CDR3 reads CASSQDTGPGELFF. The CDR3 nucleotides read TGCGCCAGCAGCCAAGACACGGGTCCCGGGGAGCTGTTTTTT. The genes are TRBV4-3 and TRBJ2-2; D uncertain. V was cut by 0 bases and J by 6 bases, with 8 bases left in between. The CDR3 has 14 residues. Germline V gives CDR1 LGHNA, CDR2 YSLEER.

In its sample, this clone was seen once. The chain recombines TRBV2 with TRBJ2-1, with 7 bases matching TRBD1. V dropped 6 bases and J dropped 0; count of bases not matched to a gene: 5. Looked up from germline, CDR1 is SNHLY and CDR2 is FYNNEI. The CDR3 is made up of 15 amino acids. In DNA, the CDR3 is TGTGCCAGCAGAACCGGGACAGACTCCTACAATGAGCAGTTCTTC. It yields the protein CASRTGTDSYNEQFF.

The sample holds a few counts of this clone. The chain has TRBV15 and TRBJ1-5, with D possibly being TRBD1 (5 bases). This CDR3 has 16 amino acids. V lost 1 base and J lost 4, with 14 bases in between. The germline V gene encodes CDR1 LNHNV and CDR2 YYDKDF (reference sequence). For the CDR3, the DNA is TGTGCCACCAGCAGAGGGGAAGGGACTCTTAATCAGCCCCAGCATTTT. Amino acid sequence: CATSRGEGTLNQPQHF.

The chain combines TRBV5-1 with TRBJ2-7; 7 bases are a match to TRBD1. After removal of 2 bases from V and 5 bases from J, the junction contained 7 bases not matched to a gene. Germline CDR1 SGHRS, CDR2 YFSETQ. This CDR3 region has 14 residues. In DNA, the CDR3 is TGCGCCAGCAGCTTAAGACAGGGTGTTAACGAGCAGTACTTC. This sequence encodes CASSLRQGVNEQYF.

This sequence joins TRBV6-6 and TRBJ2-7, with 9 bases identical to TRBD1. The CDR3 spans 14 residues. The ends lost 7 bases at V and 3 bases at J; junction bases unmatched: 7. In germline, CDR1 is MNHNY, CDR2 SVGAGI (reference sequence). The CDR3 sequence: CASMMETGGYEQYF. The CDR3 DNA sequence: TGTGCCAGCATGATGGAGACAGGGGGCTACGAGCAGTACTTC.

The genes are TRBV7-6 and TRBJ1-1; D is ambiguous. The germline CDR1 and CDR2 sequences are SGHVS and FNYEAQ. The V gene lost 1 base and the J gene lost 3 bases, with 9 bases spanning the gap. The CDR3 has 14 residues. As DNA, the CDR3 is TGTGCCAGCAGCTTAGGCAACCGGGACACTGAAGCTTTCTTT. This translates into CASSLGNRDTEAFF.

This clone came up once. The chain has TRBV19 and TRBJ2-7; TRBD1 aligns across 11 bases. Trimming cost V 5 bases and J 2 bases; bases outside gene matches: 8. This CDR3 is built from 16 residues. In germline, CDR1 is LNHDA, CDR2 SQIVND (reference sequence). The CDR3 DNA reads TGTGCCAGTAGTTTCCTTCCGGGACAGGGGGCCTACGAGCAGTACTTC. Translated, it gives CASSFLPGQGAYEQYF.

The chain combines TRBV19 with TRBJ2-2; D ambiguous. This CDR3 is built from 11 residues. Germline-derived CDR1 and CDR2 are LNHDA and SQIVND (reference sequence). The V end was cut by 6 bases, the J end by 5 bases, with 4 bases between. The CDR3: CASRETGELFF. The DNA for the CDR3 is TGTGCCAGTAGGGAGACCGGGGAGCTGTTTTTT.

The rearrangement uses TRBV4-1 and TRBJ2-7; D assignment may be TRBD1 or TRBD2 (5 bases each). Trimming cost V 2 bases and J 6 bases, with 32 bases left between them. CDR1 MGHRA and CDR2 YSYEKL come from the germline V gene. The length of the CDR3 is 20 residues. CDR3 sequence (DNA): TGCGCCAGCAGCCAAAGATACCCTGCGGACATCTCGACGGACTCGGGCGAGCAGTACTTC. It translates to CASSQRYPADISTDSGEQYF.

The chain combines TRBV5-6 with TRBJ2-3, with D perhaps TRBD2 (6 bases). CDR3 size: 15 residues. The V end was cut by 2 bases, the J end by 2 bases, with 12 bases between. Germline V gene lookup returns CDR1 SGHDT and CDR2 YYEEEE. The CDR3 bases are TGTGCCAGCAGCTTCTCCCGGGGGTTCACAGATACGCAGTATTTT. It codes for CASSFSRGFTDTQYF.

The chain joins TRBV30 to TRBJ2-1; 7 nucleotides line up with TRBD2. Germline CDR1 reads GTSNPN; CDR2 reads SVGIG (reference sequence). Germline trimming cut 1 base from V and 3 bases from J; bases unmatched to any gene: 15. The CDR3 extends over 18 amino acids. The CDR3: CAWSEGRWREKSYNEQFF. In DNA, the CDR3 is TGTGCCTGGAGTGAAGGGAGGTGGCGGGAGAAGAGCTACAATGAGCAGTTCTTC.

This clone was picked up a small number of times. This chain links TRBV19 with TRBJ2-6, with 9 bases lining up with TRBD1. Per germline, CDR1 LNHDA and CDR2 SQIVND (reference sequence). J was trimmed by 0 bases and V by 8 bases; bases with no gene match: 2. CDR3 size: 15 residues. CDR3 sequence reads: CASGTGSSGANVLTF. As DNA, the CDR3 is TGTGCCAGTGGGACAGGGAGCTCTGGGGCCAACGTCCTGACTTTC. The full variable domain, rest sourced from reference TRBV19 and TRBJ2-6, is DGGITQSPKYLFRKEGQNVTLSCEQNLNHDAMYWYRQDPGQGLRLIYYSQIVNDFQKGDIAEGYSVSREKKESFPLTVTSAQKNPTAFYLCASGTGSSGANVLTFGAGSRLTVL.

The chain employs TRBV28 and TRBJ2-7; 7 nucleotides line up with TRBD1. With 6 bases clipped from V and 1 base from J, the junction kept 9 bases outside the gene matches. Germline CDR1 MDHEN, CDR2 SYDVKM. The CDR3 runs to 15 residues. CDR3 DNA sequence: TGTGCCAGCAGACACGGGACAGCACGGTCCTACGAGCAGTACTTC. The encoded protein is CASRHGTARSYEQYF.

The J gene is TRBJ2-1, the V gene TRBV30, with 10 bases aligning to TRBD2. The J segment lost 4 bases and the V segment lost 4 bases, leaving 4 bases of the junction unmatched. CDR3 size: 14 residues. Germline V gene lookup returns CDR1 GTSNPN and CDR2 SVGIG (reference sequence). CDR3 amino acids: CAWMGLAPYNEQFF. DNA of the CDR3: TGTGCCTGGATGGGACTAGCGCCTTACAATGAGCAGTTCTTC.

This CDR3 is CASSWGLSVRGNTIYF. Written as DNA, the CDR3 is TGTGCCAGCAGTTGGGGGCTCTCAGTACGAGGAAACACCATATATTTT. This chain uses TRBV28 with TRBJ1-3; the D gene is possibly TRBD1 (6 bases). CDR3 length: 16 residues. V dropped 4 bases and J dropped 4 bases, with 17 bases sitting between them. Per the germline V gene, CDR1 is MDHEN and CDR2 is SYDVKM.

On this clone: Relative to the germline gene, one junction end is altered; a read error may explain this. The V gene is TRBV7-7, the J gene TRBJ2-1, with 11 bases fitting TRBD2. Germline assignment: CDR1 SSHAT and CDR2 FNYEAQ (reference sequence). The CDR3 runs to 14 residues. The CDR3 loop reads CASSLAGGNNEQFF. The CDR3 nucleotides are TGTGCTAGCAGCCTAGCGGGAGGAAACAATGAGCAGTTCTTC.

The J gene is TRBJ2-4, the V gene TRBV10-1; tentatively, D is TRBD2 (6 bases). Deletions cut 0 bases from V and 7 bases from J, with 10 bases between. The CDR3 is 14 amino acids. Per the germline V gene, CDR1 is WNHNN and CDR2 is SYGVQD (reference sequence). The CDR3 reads CASSESAGMNIQYF. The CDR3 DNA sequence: TGCGCCAGCAGTGAGTCGGCGGGAATGAACATTCAGTACTTC.

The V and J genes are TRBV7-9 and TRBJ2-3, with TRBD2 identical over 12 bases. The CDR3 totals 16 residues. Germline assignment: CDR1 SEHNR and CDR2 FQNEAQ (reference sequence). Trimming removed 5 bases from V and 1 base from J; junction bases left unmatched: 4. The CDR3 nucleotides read TGTGCCAGCAGCGACCTAGCGGGAGGGCGCACAGATACGCAGTATTTT. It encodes CASSDLAGGRTDTQYF.

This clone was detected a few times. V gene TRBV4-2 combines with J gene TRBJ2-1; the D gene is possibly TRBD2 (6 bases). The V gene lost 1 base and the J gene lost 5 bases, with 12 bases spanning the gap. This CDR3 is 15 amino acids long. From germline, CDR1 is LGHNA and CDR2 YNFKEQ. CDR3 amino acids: CASSQGVAGNNEQFF. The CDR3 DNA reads TGTGCCAGCAGCCAAGGGGTTGCGGGAAACAATGAGCAGTTCTTC.

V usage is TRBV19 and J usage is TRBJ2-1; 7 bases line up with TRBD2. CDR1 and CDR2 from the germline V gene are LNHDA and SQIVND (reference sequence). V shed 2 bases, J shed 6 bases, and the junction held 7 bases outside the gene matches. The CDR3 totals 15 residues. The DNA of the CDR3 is TGTGCCAGTAGTATAAATGGACTAGTGGGCAATGAGCAGTTCTTC. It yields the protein CASSINGLVGNEQFF.

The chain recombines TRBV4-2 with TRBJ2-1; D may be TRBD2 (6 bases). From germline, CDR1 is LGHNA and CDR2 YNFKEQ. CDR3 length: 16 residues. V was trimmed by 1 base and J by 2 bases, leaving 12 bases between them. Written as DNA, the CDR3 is TGTGCCAGCAGCCAAGGGGGGACTCAGGCCTACAATGAGCAGTTCTTC. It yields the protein CASSQGGTQAYNEQFF.

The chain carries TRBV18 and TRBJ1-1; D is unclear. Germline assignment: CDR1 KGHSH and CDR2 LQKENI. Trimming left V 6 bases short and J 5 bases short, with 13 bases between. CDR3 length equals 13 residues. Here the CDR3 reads CASSPSGLTEAFF. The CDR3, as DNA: TGTGCCAGCTCGCCGAGTGGGTTAACTGAAGCTTTCTTT.

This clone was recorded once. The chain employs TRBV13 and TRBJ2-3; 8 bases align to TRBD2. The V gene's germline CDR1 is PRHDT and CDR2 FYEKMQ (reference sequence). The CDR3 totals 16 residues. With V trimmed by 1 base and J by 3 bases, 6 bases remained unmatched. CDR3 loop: CASSLAAGLVTDTQYF. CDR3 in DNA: TGTGCCAGCAGCTTAGCTGCGGGACTAGTTACAGATACGCAGTATTTT.

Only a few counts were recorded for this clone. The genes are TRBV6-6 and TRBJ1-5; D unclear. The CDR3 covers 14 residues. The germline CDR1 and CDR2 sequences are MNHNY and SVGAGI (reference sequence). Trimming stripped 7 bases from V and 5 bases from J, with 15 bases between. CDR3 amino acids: CASTIYDGYQPQHF. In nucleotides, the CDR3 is TGTGCCAGCACTATATACGACGGTTATCAGCCCCAGCATTTT.

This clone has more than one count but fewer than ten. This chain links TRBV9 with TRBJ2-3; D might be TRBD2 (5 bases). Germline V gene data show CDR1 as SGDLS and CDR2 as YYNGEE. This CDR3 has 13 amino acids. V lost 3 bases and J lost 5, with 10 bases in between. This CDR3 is CASSGRTLDTQYF. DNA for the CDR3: TGTGCCAGCAGCGGGAGGACGCTAGATACGCAGTATTTT.

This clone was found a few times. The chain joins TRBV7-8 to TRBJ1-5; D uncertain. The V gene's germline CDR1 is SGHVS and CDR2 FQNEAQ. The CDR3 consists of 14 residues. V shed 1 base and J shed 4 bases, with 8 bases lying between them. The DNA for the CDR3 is TGTGCCAGCAGCTTAGGACAAACAAATCAGCCCCAGCATTTT. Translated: CASSLGQTNQPQHF.

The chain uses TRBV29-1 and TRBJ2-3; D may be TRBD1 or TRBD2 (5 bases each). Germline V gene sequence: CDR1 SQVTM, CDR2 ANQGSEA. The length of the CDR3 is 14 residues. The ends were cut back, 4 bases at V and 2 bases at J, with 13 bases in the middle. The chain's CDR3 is CSVGRGNPTDTQYF. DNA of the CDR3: TGCAGCGTTGGACGGGGCAATCCCACAGATACGCAGTATTTT.

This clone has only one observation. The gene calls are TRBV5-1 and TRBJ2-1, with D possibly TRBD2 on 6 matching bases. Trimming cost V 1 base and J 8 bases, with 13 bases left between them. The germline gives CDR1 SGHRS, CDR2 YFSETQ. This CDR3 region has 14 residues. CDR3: CASSLTSRRDEQFF. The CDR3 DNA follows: TGCGCCAGCAGCTTGACTAGCCGTCGGGATGAGCAGTTCTTC.